The rows below give T cell receptor beta chains drawn from one sample of a study of shared clonotypes between healthy human individuals. Profiling relied on immunoSEQ multiplex PCR, and the TCRdb table lists in-frame clones only, not all of them. The sample lists millions of clones, about 95% seen once, with 0.9% to 1.3% in the top ten. Input material: naive CD8+ T cells sorted from blood. The receptors come from a young man in good health. Each CDR3 is given with its conserved first and last residue. Fields, in order: CDR3 DNA, CDR3 protein, D gene, V gene, clone size, J gene. A D gene is named only where the DNA matches it firmly. Only part of the rows carry a size: once, few, many, or a class if the clone is expanded.

TGTGCCAGCAGTTTGGCAACTTCCTACGAGCAGTACTTC	CASSLATSYEQYF	.	TRBV6-6	.	TRBJ2-7
TGTGCCAGCAGCCAAATGATGAACACTGAAGCTTTCTTT	CASSQMMNTEAFF	.	TRBV14	once	TRBJ1-1
TGTGCCAGCAGCTTAAGACAGTCTGGCACCGGGGAGCTGTTTTTT	CASSLRQSGTGELFF	.	TRBV7-6	.	TRBJ2-2
TGTGCCAGCAGCAGCCCGACTACCGGGGAGCTGTTTTTT	CASSSPTTGELFF	.	TRBV5-4	.	TRBJ2-2
TGTGCCAGCAGCTTGGTTCGAGAAGGTGGGAACACTGAAGCTTTCTTT	CASSLVREGGNTEAFF	.	TRBV5-6	.	TRBJ1-1
TGTGCCTGTAGCGGCTGGAGTAAGGGTTTCGACAATGAGCAGTTCTTC	CACSGWSKGFDNEQFF	.	TRBV30	.	TRBJ2-1
TGCGCCAGCAGCCAAGAATGGGTGAGGGAGTTCGAAGATACGCAGTATTTT	CASSQEWVREFEDTQYF	.	TRBV4-3	.	TRBJ2-3
TGTGCCAGCAGGCCCGCTGACACCCTGAACACTGAAGCTTTCTTT	CASRPADTLNTEAFF	.	TRBV7-9	.	TRBJ1-1
TGTGCCAGCAGTGAAACTCTGTGGGGAACGGGCTTAAGCGATACGCAGTATTTT	CASSETLWGTGLSDTQYF	.	TRBV2	.	TRBJ2-3
TGTGCCAGCACCGACCCCTTTCGGGCGAACACCGGGGAGCTGTTTTTT	CASTDPFRANTGELFF	.	TRBV28	.	TRBJ2-2
TGCGCCAGCAGCCTCGGGGCAGAAGAGACCCAGTACTTC	CASSLGAEETQYF	.	TRBV4-1	.	TRBJ2-5
TGTGCCAGCAGTATCGGGACAGCTGGAGAGCAGTACTTC	CASSIGTAGEQYF	TRBD1	TRBV6-5	once	TRBJ2-7
TGCGCCAGCAGTAATCCAGTCAACTATGGCTACACCTTC	CASSNPVNYGYTF	.	TRBV10-2	once	TRBJ1-2
TGTGCCAGCAGTTTTTCAGAGTCCTACGAGCAGTACTTC	CASSFSESYEQYF	.	TRBV27	.	TRBJ2-7
TGCAGCGTTGTAGCCAACTATGGCTACACCTTC	CSVVANYGYTF	.	TRBV29-1	.	TRBJ1-2
TGTGCCAGTAGTATCACTAGCGGGGGGGCCCTGTTGGAGACCCAGTACTTC	CASSITSGGALLETQYF	TRBD2	TRBV19	.	TRBJ2-5
TGTGCCAGCAGTGAGGGGGTCGTGTCCCAAGAGACCCAGTACTTC	CASSEGVVSQETQYF	.	TRBV6-1	.	TRBJ2-5
TGTGCCAGTAGTTTCGGGCCTTACACAGATACGCAGTATTTT	CASSFGPYTDTQYF	.	TRBV19	.	TRBJ2-3
TGCGCCAGCAGGGACGGGGATGAAAAACTGTTTTTT	CASRDGDEKLFF	.	TRBV5-1	.	TRBJ1-4
TGCGCCAGCAGCTTGGTACAGAACTATGGCTACACCTTC	CASSLVQNYGYTF	.	TRBV5-1	.	TRBJ1-2
TGCGCCAGCAGCTTTATTTCAGGGGACACTGAAGCTTTCTTT	CASSFISGDTEAFF	.	TRBV5-1	.	TRBJ1-1
TGTGCCAGCAGTTTAGCGGGGGGTAACACCGGGGAGCTGTTTTTT	CASSLAGGNTGELFF	TRBD2	TRBV28	.	TRBJ2-2
TGTGCCAGCAGTTTATCATTCAGGGTGCACGAGCAGTACTTC	CASSLSFRVHEQYF	.	TRBV27	.	TRBJ2-7
TGTGCCTGGGCCCCCCCTCCCTCCACTGAAGCTTTCTTT	CAWAPPPSTEAFF	.	TRBV30	.	TRBJ1-1
TGTGCCAGCAGCCTAGGAGGGGGCTCTGGAAACACCATATATTTT	CASSLGGGSGNTIYF	.	TRBV9	.	TRBJ1-3
TGTGCCAGCAGCTTAAACCTTAACCCGGGACTAGCGGGAGGGAAAACTAGCACAGATACGCAGTATTTT	CASSLNLNPGLAGGKTSTDTQYF	TRBD2	TRBV13	.	TRBJ2-3
TGTGCCAGCAGCTTAGACCCAGGGATGAACACTGAAGCTTTCTTT	CASSLDPGMNTEAFF	.	TRBV13	.	TRBJ1-1
TGTGCCAGCACCCCTGGACAGGGAGCTAACTATGGCTACACCTTC	CASTPGQGANYGYTF	TRBD1	TRBV27	.	TRBJ1-2
TGCGCCAGCAGTGATTCAGGCGATCTCTACGAGCAGTACTTC	CASSDSGDLYEQYF	.	TRBV10-2	once	TRBJ2-7
TGCGCCAGCAGCCAAGACCCGCGGAGTGCAGACACCGGGGAGCTGTTTTTT	CASSQDPRSADTGELFF	.	TRBV4-3	.	TRBJ2-2
TGTGCCAGCAGCACCCTAGGACAGGGGGCCATAGCCTACAATGAGCAGTTCTTC	CASSTLGQGAIAYNEQFF	TRBD1	TRBV7-9	.	TRBJ2-1
TGTGCCAGCAGCTTAGGCCGGGAGACCCAGTACTTC	CASSLGRETQYF	.	TRBV13	.	TRBJ2-5
TGTGCCAGCAGCGATCAGGAGACGCGAGAGACCCAGTACTTC	CASSDQETRETQYF	.	TRBV7-9	once	TRBJ2-5
TGTGCCTGGAGTGTCAAGGACGCCGTATGCCGGTTC	CAWSVKDAVCRF	.	TRBV30	.	TRBJ1-2
TGTGCCAGTAGTATTGGTCCTCATGAAGCTTTCTTT	CASSIGPHEAFF	.	TRBV19	.	TRBJ1-1
TGTGCCAGCACCTTGGCCTGGTCTAGCGGATCCTACGAGCAGTACTTC	CASTLAWSSGSYEQYF	TRBD2	TRBV6-6	.	TRBJ2-7
TGTGCCAGCAGTTTAGGGCTAGCGGGGGACACCGGGGAGCTGTTTTTT	CASSLGLAGDTGELFF	TRBD2	TRBV27	few	TRBJ2-2
TGTGCCAGCCTCGCAAGGTACGAGCAGTACTTC	CASLARYEQYF	.	TRBV11-2	.	TRBJ2-7
TGTGCCAGCAGATCCTACCCGCGGGGACATTTCTATAATTCACCCCTCCACTTT	CASRSYPRGHFYNSPLHF	.	TRBV5-6	.	TRBJ1-6
TGTGCCAGCAGCTTGAGCGGGAGGACTTACGAGCAGTACTTC	CASSLSGRTYEQYF	TRBD2	TRBV11-2	.	TRBJ2-7
TGCGCCAGCAGCCAAGCGGGACAGAACGAGCAGTACTTC	CASSQAGQNEQYF	TRBD1	TRBV4-1	.	TRBJ2-7
TGTGCCAGTAGCATAGAAGTGGGTTCACCCCTCCACTTT	CASSIEVGSPLHF	.	TRBV19	.	TRBJ1-6
TGTGCCAGCAGTTTGTTACCGAACAATGAGCAGTTCTTC	CASSLLPNNEQFF	.	TRBV27	.	TRBJ2-1
TGTGCCACCAGCAGAGATCGGACTTCACCCCTCCACTTT	CATSRDRTSPLHF	.	TRBV15	.	TRBJ1-6
TGTGCCAGCAGCTTAGCCGGTCGGGCAGGAGGTCCCAACTATGGCTACACCTTC	CASSLAGRAGGPNYGYTF	.	TRBV7-9	.	TRBJ1-2
TGTGCCAGCAGTTTCCTCGTATCGGGACCGATGAGCAATCAGCCCCAGCATTTT	CASSFLVSGPMSNQPQHF	.	TRBV27	.	TRBJ1-5
TGTGCCAGCAGCTCTATCAACACGATGGATGCCCCAAAGTACGAGCAGTACTTC	CASSSINTMDAPKYEQYF	.	TRBV2	.	TRBJ2-7
TGTGCCAGCAGCCCATCTCAGGGTTTGGCACCCTACGAGCAGTACTTC	CASSPSQGLAPYEQYF	.	TRBV7-9	.	TRBJ2-7
TGTGCCAGCAGCGTAGCTAGGCTAGCGGCGAACACCGGGGAGCTGTTTTTT	CASSVARLAANTGELFF	TRBD2	TRBV9	.	TRBJ2-2
TGTGCCTGGAGCCTGGACCTTGAAGCTTTCTTT	CAWSLDLEAFF	.	TRBV30	.	TRBJ1-1
TGTGCCAGCAGCGTAGCCCCTAACTATGGCTACACCTTC	CASSVAPNYGYTF	.	TRBV9	.	TRBJ1-2
TGCGCCAGCAGCCAAGAAAGAAGTTTGGCGGGAGGACGCGACGAGCAGTACTTC	CASSQERSLAGGRDEQYF	TRBD2	TRBV4-3	.	TRBJ2-7
TGCGCCAGCAGCCAATGGGACAGGGGTAGCTACGAGCAGTACTTC	CASSQWDRGSYEQYF	TRBD1	TRBV5-1	.	TRBJ2-7
TGTGCCCTATCGAGCGGGAGAACCCAGTACTTC	CALSSGRTQYF	TRBD2	TRBV6-1	.	TRBJ2-5
TGTGCCAGCAGCTTTCGGACAGGGGATACCTACGAGCAGTACTTC	CASSFRTGDTYEQYF	TRBD1	TRBV7-9	.	TRBJ2-7
TGTGCCAGCAGCGTGGGGCAGAACACTGAAGCTTTCTTT	CASSVGQNTEAFF	.	TRBV27	.	TRBJ1-1
TGTGCCAGCAGGGGTCCAGGGGGCGCGAGCACAGATACGCAGTATTTT	CASRGPGGASTDTQYF	TRBD1	TRBV2	.	TRBJ2-3
TGCGCCAGCAGCACCAACAGGGGAGTAACCTACAATGAGCAGTTCTTC	CASSTNRGVTYNEQFF	TRBD1	TRBV5-1	.	TRBJ2-1
TGTGCCAGCAGAGGACAGACGAACACTGAAGCTTTCTTT	CASRGQTNTEAFF	.	TRBV2	.	TRBJ1-1
TGTGCCAGCAGTTATACTGTGGGTCTGCCAGATACGCAGTATTTT	CASSYTVGLPDTQYF	.	TRBV6-5	.	TRBJ2-3